This T cell receptor (beta chain) stems from a study of cytomegalovirus exposure and HLA in healthy donors. General study points: Both high specificity and high sensitivity reportedly marked the classifier's diagnosis of cytomegalovirus status.

A note on this clone: Its cognate antigen is unknown.

TCRdb keeps only in-frame clones here, not all; method: immunoSEQ multiplex PCR. The data show roughly 150,000 clones, roughly 90% seen once. The ends lost 5 bases at V and 4 bases at J; junction bases unmatched: 5. This CDR3 contains 14 residues. Germline V CDR1 and CDR2: MNHEY, SMNVEV (reference sequence). This clonotype originated in a woman between 18 and 30 years old in good health and CMV-seronegative. This chain uses TRBV27 with TRBJ1-2, with TRBD1 matching 9 bases. The source material was PBMCs. The CDR3 reads CASSLSTGGYGYTF. DNA for the CDR3: TGTGCCAGCAGTCTCTCGACAGGGGGCTATGGCTACACCTTC.